Listed below are T cell receptor beta chains from one sample, sequenced in a study of beta chain features in type 1 diabetes. Clones were sequenced by immunoSEQ multiplex PCR, and TCRdb holds only the in-frame ones, with some missing. The sample yields 130,000 or so clones, 7.5% to 9.5% seen once. Input material: central memory CD4+ T cells from blood. The receptors were gathered from a man aged 25-40 years with type 1 diabetes. The CDR3 runs from the conserved cysteine through the conserved F or W. A D gene is named only where the DNA matches it firmly. Clone size is shown for a subset of rows, as once, few, many or a class of expanded clone.

-	TRBV7-9	TRBJ1-1	-	TGTGCCAGCAGCGTCCGGGGACACCCGAACACTGAAGCTTTCTTT	CASSVRGHPNTEAFF
-	TRBV2	TRBJ2-7	-	TGTGCCAGCGGCGGATACGAGCAGTACTTC	CASGGYEQYF
-	TRBV7-9	TRBJ1-1	-	TGTGCCAGCAGCTCCCAGGGGAACACTGAAGCTTTCTTT	CASSSQGNTEAFF
few	TRBV4-2	TRBJ1-4	-	TGTGCCAGCAGCACGGGTGTTGGTGCAACTAATGAAAAACTGTTTTTT	CASSTGVGATNEKLFF
few	TRBV7-2	TRBJ2-4	-	TGTGCCAGCAGCCCAGACAGCAAAAACATTCAGTACTTC	CASSPDSKNIQYF
-	TRBV29-1	TRBJ2-3	-	TGCAGCGTTGAAGCCGTTCGGGGAAGGGTCACAGATACGCAGTATTTT	CSVEAVRGRVTDTQYF
few	TRBV29-1	TRBJ1-2	TRBD1	TGCAGCGTTTTGGGACAGGGTGTGAATGGCTACACCTTC	CSVLGQGVNGYTF
many	TRBV7-8	TRBJ1-5	TRBD1	TGTGCCAGCGGCGAAAAGAGGGGGCCAAACGATCAGCCCCAGCATTTT	CASGEKRGPNDQPQHF
few	TRBV9	TRBJ1-4	-	TGTGCCAGCAGCCCCCTAGGCGATGCAACTAATGAAAAACTGTTTTTT	CASSPLGDATNEKLFF
-	TRBV6-5	TRBJ2-5	-	TGTGCCAGCAGTCCTCCGTACGGCACGGGGACCCAGTACTTC	CASSPPYGTGTQYF
-	TRBV7-9	TRBJ2-7	-	TGTGCCAGCAGCCTACCTCAGTGGCAGGGATACCAGTTC	CASSLPQWQGYQF
-	TRBV5-1	TRBJ1-1	TRBD1	TGCGCCAGCAGCGTTCAGGGGGCGAACACTGAAGCTTTCTTT	CASSVQGANTEAFF
few	TRBV7-2	TRBJ1-6	-	TGTGCCAGCAGCCCTGACACAGGATCACCCCTCCACTTT	CASSPDTGSPLHF
few	TRBV18	TRBJ2-7	-	TGTGCCAGCTCCACAGGTACCTACGAGCAGTACTTC	CASSTGTYEQYF
-	TRBV28	TRBJ1-4	-	TGTGCCAGCACCCCCGCGGACTCCCTTAAACATGAAAAACTGTTTTTT	CASTPADSLKHEKLFF
-	TRBV30	TRBJ2-7	-	TGTGCAAAGGGGCAGGGCTACGAGCAGTACTTC	CAKGQGYEQYF
few	TRBV19	TRBJ2-1	-	TGTGCCAGTAGTATTTCGAAGAGCTCCTACAATGAGCAGTTCTTC	CASSISKSSYNEQFF
few	TRBV13	TRBJ2-7	TRBD1	TGTGCCAGCAGCCCCCTCGGGACAGGGACTTACGAGCAGTACTTC	CASSPLGTGTYEQYF